This TCR beta chain was found in a study of blood T cell repertoires in COVID-19. Data came from immunoSEQ multiplex PCR; TCRdb stores just in-frame clones and leaves some out. The repertoire holds about 87,000 clones, with more than 70% as singletons. The ends were cut back, 0 bases at V and 8 bases at J, with 14 bases in the middle. The CDR3 sequence is 16 residues long. Germline lookup yields CDR1 LGHNA and CDR2 YSLEER. The sequencing sample was made of peripheral blood. The origin of this receptor is a human donor in a cohort sampled during active COVID-19. The V and J genes are TRBV4-3 and TRBJ1-6; D uncertain. CDR3 bases: TGCGCCAGCAGCCAAGATTGGCGGAGGGTGGATTCACCCCTCCACTTT. This encodes CASSQDWRRVDSPLHF.